This TCR beta chain is from a study of T cells of healthy individuals. Trimming took off 0 bases at V and 3 bases at J, with 15 bases between the two ends. This CDR3 comprises 16 residues. Per the germline V gene, CDR1 is LGHNA and CDR2 is YNFKEQ. TCRdb re-analysed the 5' RACE reads in MiXCR, keeping a single row per CDR3 protein. The sample contains more than 60,000 distinct CDR3 sequences, around 15% of which appear only once. The V and J genes are TRBV4-2 and TRBJ2-7, with a weak D call TRBD1 (6 bases). This receptor was obtained from a human donor in good health. In nucleotides, the CDR3 is TGTGCCAGCAGCCAAGAAGAAGGAACAGGGTACTACGAGCAGTACTTC. This translates into CASSQEEGTGYYEQYF.